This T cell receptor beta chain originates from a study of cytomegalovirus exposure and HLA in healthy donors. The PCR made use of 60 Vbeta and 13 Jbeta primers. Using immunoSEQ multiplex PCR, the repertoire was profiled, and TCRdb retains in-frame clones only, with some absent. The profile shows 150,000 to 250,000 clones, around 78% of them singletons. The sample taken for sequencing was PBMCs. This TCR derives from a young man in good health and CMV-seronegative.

The CDR3 nucleotides read TGTGCCAGCAGTTTGGTGGACAGACTCTATGGCTACACCTTC. It specifies CASSLVDRLYGYTF. The chain joins TRBV28 to TRBJ1-2; TRBD1 is a possible D gene (6 bases). Trimming cost V 3 bases and J 4 bases, with 12 bases left between them. CDR3 length: 14 amino acids. Germline-derived CDR1 and CDR2 are MDHEN and SYDVKM.